Listed below are T cell receptor beta chains from one sample, sequenced in a study of cytomegalovirus exposure and HLA in healthy donors. Produced via immunoSEQ multiplex PCR; TCRdb's table is partial and in-frame only. The sample lists around 64,000 clones; roughly 90% were seen once. Sequencing input: PBMCs. Receptor source: a woman aged 25-40 years in good health and CMV-seronegative. Both conserved end residues are part of each CDR3. Each record gives: V gene, clone size, J gene, CDR3 protein. Rows may omit the clone size; those that give it use once, few, many or a size class.

>TRBV5-1|NA|TRBJ2-1
CASSGTSGSPLYNEQFF
>TRBV11-2|NA|TRBJ1-3
CASSLVVSLSGNTIYF
>TRBV5-1|NA|TRBJ2-5
CASSFSSGLQETQYF
>TRBV7-2|NA|NA
CASSLAQTSGIYEQYF
>TRBV4-3|NA|TRBJ2-3
CASSQDLDRGRSGTDTQYF
>TRBV9|NA|TRBJ1-2
CASSVVSGDGYTF
>TRBV19|NA|TRBJ2-1
CASSIGGDYNEQFF
>TRBV27|NA|TRBJ1-5
CASSLSAGFNQPQHF
>TRBV4-2|NA|TRBJ2-2
CASSQTGRDTGELFF
>TRBV5-1|few|TRBJ1-1
CASSLVGQGHTEAFF